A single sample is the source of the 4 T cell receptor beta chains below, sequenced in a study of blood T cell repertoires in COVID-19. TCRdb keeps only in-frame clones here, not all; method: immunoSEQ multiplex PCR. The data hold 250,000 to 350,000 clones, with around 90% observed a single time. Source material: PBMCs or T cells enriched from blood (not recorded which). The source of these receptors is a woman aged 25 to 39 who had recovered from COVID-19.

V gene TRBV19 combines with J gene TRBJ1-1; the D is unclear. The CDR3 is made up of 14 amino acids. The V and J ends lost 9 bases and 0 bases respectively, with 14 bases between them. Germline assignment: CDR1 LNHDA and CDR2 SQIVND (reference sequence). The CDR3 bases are TGTGCCAGCTTCCCTGGCAGATTGAACACTGAAGCTTTCTTT. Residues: CASFPGRLNTEAFF. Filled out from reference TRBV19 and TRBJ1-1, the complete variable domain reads DGGITQSPKYLFRKEGQNVTLSCEQNLNHDAMYWYRQDPGQGLRLIYYSQIVNDFQKGDIAEGYSVSREKKESFPLTVTSAQKNPTAFYLCASFPGRLNTEAFFGQGTRLTVV.

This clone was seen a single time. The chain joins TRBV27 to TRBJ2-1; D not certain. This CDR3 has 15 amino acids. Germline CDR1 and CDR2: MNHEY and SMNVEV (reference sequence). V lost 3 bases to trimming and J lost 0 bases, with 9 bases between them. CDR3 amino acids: CASSLSASSYNEQFF. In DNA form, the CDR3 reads TGTGCCAGCAGTTTGAGTGCGAGCTCCTACAATGAGCAGTTCTTC.

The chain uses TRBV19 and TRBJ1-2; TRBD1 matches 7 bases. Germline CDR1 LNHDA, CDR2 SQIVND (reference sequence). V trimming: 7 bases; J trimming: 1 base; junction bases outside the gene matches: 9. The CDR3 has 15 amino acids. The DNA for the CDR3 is TGTGCCAGTATACCGGGACAGAATCTTAACTATGGCTACACCTTC. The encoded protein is CASIPGQNLNYGYTF.

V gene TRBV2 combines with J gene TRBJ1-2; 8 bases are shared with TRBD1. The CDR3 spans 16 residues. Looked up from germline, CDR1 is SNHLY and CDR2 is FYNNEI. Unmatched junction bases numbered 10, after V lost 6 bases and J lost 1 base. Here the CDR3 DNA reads TGTGCCAGCAGCACCCGGCCCACAGGGGGTAACTATGGCTACACCTTC. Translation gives CASSTRPTGGNYGYTF.